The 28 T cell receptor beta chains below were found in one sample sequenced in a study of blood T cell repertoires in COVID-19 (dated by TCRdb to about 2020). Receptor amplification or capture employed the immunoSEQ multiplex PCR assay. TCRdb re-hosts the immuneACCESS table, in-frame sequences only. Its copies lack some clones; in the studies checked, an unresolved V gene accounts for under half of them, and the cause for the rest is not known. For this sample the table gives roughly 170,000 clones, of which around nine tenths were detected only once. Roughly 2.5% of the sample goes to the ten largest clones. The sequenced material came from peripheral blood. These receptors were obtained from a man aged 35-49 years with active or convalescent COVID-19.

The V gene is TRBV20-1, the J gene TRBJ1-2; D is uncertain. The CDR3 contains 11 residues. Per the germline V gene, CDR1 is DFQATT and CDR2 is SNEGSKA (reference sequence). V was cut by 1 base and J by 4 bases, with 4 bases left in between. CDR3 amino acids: CSARVSYGYTF. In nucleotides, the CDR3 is TGCAGTGCTAGAGTTAGCTATGGCTACACCTTC.

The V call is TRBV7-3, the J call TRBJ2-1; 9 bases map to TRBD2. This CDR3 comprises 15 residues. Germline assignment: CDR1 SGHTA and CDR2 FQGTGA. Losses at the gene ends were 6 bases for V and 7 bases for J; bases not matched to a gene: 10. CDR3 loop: CASRVDSGGSNEQFF. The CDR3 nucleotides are TGTGCCAGCAGGGTCGACAGCGGGGGGTCAAATGAGCAGTTCTTC. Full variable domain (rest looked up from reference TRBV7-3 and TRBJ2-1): GAGVSQTPSNKVTEKGKYVELRCDPISGHTALYWYRQSLGQGPEFLIYFQGTGAADDSGLPNDRFFAVRPEGSVSTLKIQRTERGDSAVYLCASRVDSGGSNEQFFGPGTRLTVL.

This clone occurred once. CDR3 amino acids: CASSISQGGGNSPLHF. The CDR3, as DNA: TGTGCCAGTAGTATCTCGCAGGGTGGCGGTAATTCACCCCTCCACTTT. The rearrangement links TRBV19 to TRBJ1-6; a weak D match, TRBD1 (5 bases). CDR3 length equals 16 residues. V was clipped by 3 bases and J by 6 bases, with 15 bases between them. Germline CDR1 LNHDA, CDR2 SQIVND (reference sequence).

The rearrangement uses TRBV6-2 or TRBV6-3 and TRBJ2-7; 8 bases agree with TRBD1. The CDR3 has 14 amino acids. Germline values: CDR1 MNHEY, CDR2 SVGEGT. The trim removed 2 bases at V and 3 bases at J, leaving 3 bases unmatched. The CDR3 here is CASSYGTGGYEQYF. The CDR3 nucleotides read TGTGCCAGCAGTTACGGGACAGGAGGCTACGAGCAGTACTTC.

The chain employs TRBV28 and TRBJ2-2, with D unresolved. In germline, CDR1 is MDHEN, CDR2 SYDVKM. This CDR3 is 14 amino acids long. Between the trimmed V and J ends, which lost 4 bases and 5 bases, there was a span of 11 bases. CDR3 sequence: CASSSGTVTGELFF. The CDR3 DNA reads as TGTGCCAGCAGTTCCGGTACAGTGACCGGGGAGCTGTTTTTT.

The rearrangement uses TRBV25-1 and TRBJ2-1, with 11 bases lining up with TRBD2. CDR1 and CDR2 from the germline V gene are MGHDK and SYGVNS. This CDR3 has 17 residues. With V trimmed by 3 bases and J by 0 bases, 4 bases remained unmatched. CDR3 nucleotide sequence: TGTGCCAGCAGTGAGACTAGCGGGGTGAGCTCCTACAATGAGCAGTTCTTC. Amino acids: CASSETSGVSSYNEQFF. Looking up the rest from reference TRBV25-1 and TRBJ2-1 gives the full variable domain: EADIYQTPRYLVIGTGKKITLECSQTMGHDKMYWYQQDPGMELHLIHYSYGVNSTEKGDLSSESTVSRIRTEHFPLTLESARPSHTSQYLCASSETSGVSSYNEQFFGPGTRLTVL.

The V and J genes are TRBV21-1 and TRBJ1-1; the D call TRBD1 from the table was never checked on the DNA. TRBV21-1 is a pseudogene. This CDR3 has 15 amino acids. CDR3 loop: CASSTSPGQNTEAFF. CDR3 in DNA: TGTGCCAGCAGCACCTCTCCGGGACAGAACACTGAAGCTTTCTTT.

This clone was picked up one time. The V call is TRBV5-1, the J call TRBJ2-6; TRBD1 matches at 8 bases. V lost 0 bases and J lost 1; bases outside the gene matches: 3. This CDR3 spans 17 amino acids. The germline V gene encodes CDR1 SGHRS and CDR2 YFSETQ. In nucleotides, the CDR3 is TGCGCCAGCAGCTTGGGCGGGACAGGTTCTGGGGCCAACGTCCTGACTTTC. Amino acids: CASSLGGTGSGANVLTF.

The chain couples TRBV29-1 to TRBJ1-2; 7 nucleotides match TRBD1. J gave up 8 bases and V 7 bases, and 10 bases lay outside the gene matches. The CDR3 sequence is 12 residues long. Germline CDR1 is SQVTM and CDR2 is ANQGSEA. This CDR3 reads CSGLGGAIGYTF. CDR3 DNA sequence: TGCAGCGGTCTAGGGGGCGCAATCGGCTACACCTTC. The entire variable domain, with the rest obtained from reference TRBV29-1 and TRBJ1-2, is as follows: SAVISQKPSRDICQRGTSLTIQCQVDSQVTMMFWYRQQPGQSLTLIATANQGSEATYESGFVIDKFPISRPNLTFSTLTVSNMSPEDSSIYLCSGLGGAIGYTFGSGTRLTVV.

CDR3 loop: CASSVRGNEQYF. CDR3 sequence (DNA): TGTGCCAGCAGCGTCCGGGGAAACGAGCAGTACTTC. The chain joins TRBV28 to TRBJ2-7; TRBD2 is a possible D gene (5 bases). Trimming stripped 6 bases from V and 5 bases from J, with 11 bases between. Germline assignment: CDR1 MDHEN and CDR2 SYDVKM. This CDR3 is built from 12 residues. Complete variable domain (other parts from reference TRBV28 and TRBJ2-7): DVKVTQSSRYLVKRTGEKVFLECVQDMDHENMFWYRQDPGLGLRLIYFSYDVKMKEKGDIPEGYSVSREKKERFSLILESASTNQTSMYLCASSVRGNEQYFGPGTRLTVT.

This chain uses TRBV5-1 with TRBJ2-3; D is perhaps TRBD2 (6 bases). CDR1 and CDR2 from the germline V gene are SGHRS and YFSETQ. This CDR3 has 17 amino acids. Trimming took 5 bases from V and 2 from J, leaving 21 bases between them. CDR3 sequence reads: CASSPSGVGLVTDTQYF. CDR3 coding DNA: TGCGCCAGCAGTCCATCGGGAGTAGGGTTAGTCACAGATACGCAGTATTTT.

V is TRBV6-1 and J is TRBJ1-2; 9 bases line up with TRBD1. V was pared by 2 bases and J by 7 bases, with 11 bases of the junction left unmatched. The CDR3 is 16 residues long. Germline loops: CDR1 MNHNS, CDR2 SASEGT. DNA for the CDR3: TGTGCCAGCAGTGAAATCTTGGGTGACAGGGGGGCTGGCTACACCTTC. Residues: CASSEILGDRGAGYTF.

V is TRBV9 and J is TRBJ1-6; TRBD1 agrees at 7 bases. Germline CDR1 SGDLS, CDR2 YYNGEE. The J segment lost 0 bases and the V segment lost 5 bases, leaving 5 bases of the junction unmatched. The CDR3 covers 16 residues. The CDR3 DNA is TGTGCCAGCAGTGAGACAGGGAGCTCCTATAATTCACCCCTCCACTTT. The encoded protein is CASSETGSSYNSPLHF.

The CDR3 reads CASSQVETGELFF. CDR3 DNA sequence: TGTGCCAGCAGCCAAGTGGAGACCGGGGAGCTGTTTTTT. V usage is TRBV3-1 (or the pseudogene TRBV3-2) and J usage is TRBJ2-2; D is ambiguous. Germline CDR1 LGHDT, CDR2 YNNKEL (reference sequence). V lost 1 base to trimming and J lost 5 bases, with 5 bases between them. The CDR3 loop spans 13 amino acids.

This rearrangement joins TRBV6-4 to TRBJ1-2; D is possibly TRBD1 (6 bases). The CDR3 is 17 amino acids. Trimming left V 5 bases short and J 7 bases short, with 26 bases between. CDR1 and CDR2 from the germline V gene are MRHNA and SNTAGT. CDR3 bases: TGTGCCAGCAGTCTACCCCCTGGCAGGGGACATAATCGTGGCTACACCTTC. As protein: CASSLPPGRGHNRGYTF.

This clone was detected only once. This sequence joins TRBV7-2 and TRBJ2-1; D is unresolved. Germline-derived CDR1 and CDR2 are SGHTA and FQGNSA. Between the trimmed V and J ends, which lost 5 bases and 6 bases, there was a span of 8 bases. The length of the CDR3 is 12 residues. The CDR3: CASSHRTNEQFF. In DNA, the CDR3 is TGTGCCAGCAGCCATAGAACCAATGAGCAGTTCTTC.

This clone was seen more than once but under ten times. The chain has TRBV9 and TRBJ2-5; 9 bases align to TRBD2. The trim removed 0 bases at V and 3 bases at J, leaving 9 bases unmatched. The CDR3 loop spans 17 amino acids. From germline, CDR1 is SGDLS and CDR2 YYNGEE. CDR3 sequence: CASSVDPTSGHKETQYF. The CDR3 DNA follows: TGTGCCAGCAGCGTAGACCCCACTAGCGGGCATAAAGAGACCCAGTACTTC.

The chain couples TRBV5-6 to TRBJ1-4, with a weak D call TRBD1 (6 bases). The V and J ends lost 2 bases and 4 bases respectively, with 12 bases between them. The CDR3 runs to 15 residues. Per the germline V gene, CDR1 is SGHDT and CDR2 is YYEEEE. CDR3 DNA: TGTGCCAGCAGCTTCCAAGGACAGCGTAATGAAAAACTGTTTTTT. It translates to CASSFQGQRNEKLFF.

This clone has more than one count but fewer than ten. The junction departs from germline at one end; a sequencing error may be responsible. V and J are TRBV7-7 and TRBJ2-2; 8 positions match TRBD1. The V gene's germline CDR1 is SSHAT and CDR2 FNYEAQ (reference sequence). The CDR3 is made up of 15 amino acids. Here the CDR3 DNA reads TGTGCTAGCAGATCGACAGGGGAGAACACCGGGGAGCTGTTTTTT. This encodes CASRSTGENTGELFF.

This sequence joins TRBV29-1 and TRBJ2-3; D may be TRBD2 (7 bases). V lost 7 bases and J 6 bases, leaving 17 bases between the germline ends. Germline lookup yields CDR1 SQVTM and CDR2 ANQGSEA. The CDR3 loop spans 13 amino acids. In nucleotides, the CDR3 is TGCAGCGCTCTGGGGGGGACAAGGGATACGCAGTATTTT. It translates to CSALGGTRDTQYF.

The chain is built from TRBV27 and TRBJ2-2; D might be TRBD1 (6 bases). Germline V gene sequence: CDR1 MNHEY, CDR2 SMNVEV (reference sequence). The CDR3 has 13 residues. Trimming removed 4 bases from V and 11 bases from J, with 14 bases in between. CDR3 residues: CASSSHLGTELFF. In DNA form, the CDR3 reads TGTGCCAGCAGTTCCCACCTCGGGACAGAGCTGTTTTTT.

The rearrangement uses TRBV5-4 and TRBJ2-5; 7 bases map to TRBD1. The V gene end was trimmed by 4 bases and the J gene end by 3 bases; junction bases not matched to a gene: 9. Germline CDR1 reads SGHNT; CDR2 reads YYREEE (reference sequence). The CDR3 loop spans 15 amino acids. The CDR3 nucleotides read TGTGCCAGCAGCAGGACAGGAGAGACGGAAGAGACCCAGTACTTC. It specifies CASSRTGETEETQYF.

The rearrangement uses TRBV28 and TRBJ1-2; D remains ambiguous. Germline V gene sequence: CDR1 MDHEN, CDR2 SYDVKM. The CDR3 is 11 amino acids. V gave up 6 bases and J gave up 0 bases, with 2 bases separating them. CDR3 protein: CASSTNYGYTF. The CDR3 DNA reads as TGTGCCAGCAGCACTAACTATGGCTACACCTTC.

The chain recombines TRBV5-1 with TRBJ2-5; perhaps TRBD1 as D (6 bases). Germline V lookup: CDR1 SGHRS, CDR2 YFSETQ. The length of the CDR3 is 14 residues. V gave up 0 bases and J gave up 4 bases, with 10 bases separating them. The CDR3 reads CASSLGRGGETQYF. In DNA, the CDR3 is TGCGCCAGCAGCTTGGGAAGAGGGGGAGAGACCCAGTACTTC.

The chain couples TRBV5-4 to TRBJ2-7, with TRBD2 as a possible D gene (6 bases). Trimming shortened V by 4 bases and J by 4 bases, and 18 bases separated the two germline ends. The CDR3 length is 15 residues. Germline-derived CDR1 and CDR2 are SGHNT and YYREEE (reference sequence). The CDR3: CASSPNLDYKYEQYF. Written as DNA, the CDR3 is TGTGCCAGCAGCCCAAATCTGGACTATAAATACGAGCAGTACTTC.

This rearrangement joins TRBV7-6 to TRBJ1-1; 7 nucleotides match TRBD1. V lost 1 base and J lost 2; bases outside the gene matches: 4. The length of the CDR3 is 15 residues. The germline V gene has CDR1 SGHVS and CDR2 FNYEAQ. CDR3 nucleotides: TGTGCCAGCAGCTTAGGCGACAGGGTAAACACTGAAGCTTTCTTT. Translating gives CASSLGDRVNTEAFF. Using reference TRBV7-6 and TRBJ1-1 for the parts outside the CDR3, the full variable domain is GAGVSQSPRYKVTKRGQDVALRCDPISGHVSLYWYRQALGQGPEFLTYFNYEAQQDKSGLPNDRFSAERPEGSISTLTIQRTEQRDSAMYRCASSLGDRVNTEAFFGQGTRLTVV.

The CDR3 reads CASSGTGWFGYTF. The CDR3 DNA sequence: TGTGCCAGCAGCGGGACAGGGTGGTTCGGCTACACCTTC. The chain has TRBV28 and TRBJ1-2; 9 bases line up with TRBD1. CDR1 and CDR2 from the germline V gene are MDHEN and SYDVKM. V lost 6 bases to trimming and J lost 8 bases; unmatched junction nucleotides: 7. The CDR3 spans 13 residues.

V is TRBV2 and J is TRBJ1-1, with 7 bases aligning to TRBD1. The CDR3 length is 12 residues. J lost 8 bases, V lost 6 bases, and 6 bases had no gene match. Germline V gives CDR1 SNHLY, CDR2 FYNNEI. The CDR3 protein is CASSTRQGEAFF. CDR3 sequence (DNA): TGTGCCAGCAGCACTAGACAGGGAGAAGCTTTCTTT.